This TCR beta chain came from a study of cytomegalovirus exposure and HLA in healthy donors. The primer mix had 60 Vbeta and 13 Jbeta primers. Clones were read by immunoSEQ multiplex PCR, and TCRdb kept only the in-frame ones, dropping some. This table holds under 150,000 clones, more than 60% found once. The CDR3 covers 17 residues. Per the germline V gene, CDR1 is LNHDA and CDR2 is SQIVND (reference sequence). Germline trimming cut 7 bases from V and 0 bases from J; bases unmatched to any gene: 6. This clone was detected once. The TCR was taken from a woman under 30 in good health and CMV-seronegative. The specimen sequenced was PBMCs. The chain carries TRBV19 and TRBJ2-2; 12 bases agree with TRBD2. The CDR3 region is CASTRTSGVSNTGELFF. Here the CDR3 DNA reads TGTGCCAGTACCAGGACTAGCGGGGTATCGAACACCGGGGAGCTGTTTTTT.